A selection of T cell receptor beta chains follows, all from one sample in a study of radiotherapy plus CTLA-4 blockade in lung cancer. TCRdb keeps only in-frame clones here, not all; method: immunoSEQ multiplex PCR. The sample lists 30,000 to 50,000 clones, 75% to 80% occurring once. The source was peripheral blood, collected from a patient treated with radiotherapy plus ipilimumab. The receptor source for this set is a human donor with non-small cell lung cancer that progressed on radiotherapy plus ipilimumab. The CDR3 runs from the conserved cysteine through the conserved F or W.

v_call cdr3_aa
TRBV6-1 CASSDRDTGELFF
TRBV7-3 CASSSRGGTGELFF
TRBV15 CATSTPMSSGGIDTQYF
TRBV6-6 CASGTGGYEQYF
TRBV19 CASSDDRGGVYGYTF
TRBV19 CASSKPSGGITGELFF
TRBV4-2 CASSQDVGGTYEQYF
TRBV18 CASSPIHSGYGYTF
TRBV5-1 CASSLSGDLYNEQFF
TRBV11-2 CASSLETGVGEQYF
TRBV7-3 CASSPQGQGPGNTIYF
TRBV5-5 CASSQTGVVQPQHF
TRBV18 CASSPASGGAGGSGYEQYF
TRBV6-4 CASSDSQGRSPLHF
TRBV5-1 CASSARGDQNTEAFF
TRBV19 CASTTRDWGGGYTF
TRBV4-2 CASSYTTGGLVNEQFF
TRBV4-1 CASSKPGQVISTDTQYF
TRBV10-2 CASSELGEGDYEQYF
TRBV11-2 CASSLEYGQGYEQYF
TRBV5-1 CASGASGTDTQYF
TRBV5-1 CASTLAGGQHNEQFF